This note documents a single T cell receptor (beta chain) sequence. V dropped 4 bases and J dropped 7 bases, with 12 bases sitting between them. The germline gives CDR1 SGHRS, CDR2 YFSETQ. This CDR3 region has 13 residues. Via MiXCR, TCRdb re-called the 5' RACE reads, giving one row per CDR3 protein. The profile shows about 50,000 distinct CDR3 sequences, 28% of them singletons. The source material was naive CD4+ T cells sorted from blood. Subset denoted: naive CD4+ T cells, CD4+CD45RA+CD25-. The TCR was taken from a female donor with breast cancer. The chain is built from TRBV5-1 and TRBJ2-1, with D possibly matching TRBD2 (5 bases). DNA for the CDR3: TGCGCCAGCAGCCAGATACGGGGAAATGAGCAGTTCTTC. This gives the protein CASSQIRGNEQFF. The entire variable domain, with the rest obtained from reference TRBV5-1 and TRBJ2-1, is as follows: KAGVTQTPRYLIKTRGQQVTLSCSPISGHRSVSWYQQTPGQGLQFLFEYFSETQRNKGNFPGRFSGRQFSNSRSEMNVSTLELGDSALYLCASSQIRGNEQFFGPGTRLTVL.